This T cell receptor beta chain was found in a study of blood T cell repertoires in COVID-19 (dated by TCRdb to between 2020 and 2021). Turning to the overall study: Samples covering the acute and convalescent phases of COVID-19 were provided by collaborators in the United States, Italy and Spain. The dataset comprised deeply sampled blood TCRbeta repertoires from subjects exposed to, actively infected with, or recovered from COVID-19. The repertoires were released in a freely available public database meant as a resource for research on the immune response to SARS-CoV-2. The samples were drawn from the first 160 participants of the ongoing ImmuneRACE study and from some 1,300 subjects provided by 6 global collaborators. The sample metadata nearly always contained a de-identified subject ID, COVID-19 status, age in years and sex. The material from the prospective study consisted of cDNA or gDNA derived from T cells, B-cell-depleted T cells, or PBMCs. HLA class I and class II types, where available, came from metadata supplied by the sample provider rather than from assay-based typing. Beyond this particular receptor, the publication reports: How much clinical and demographic metadata was included differed by source and by participant, and the metadata was provided uncurated.

TCRbeta CDR3 regions were amplified from genomic DNA by means of the immunoSEQ Assay, a bias-controlled multiplex PCR. The study's processing was this. The number of nucleated cells in each sample was estimated by amplification of reference gene primers within the assay. Sequence reads were collapsed and filtered to measure the absolute abundance of every unique TCRbeta CDR3 rearrangement. For each sample, productive Simpson clonality was calculated by taking the square root of Simpson's diversity index across productive rearrangements. TCRdb provides this immuneACCESS table in a form limited to in-frame rearrangements. Some clones are lacking; in checked studies, under half of them reflect an unresolved V gene, and why the rest are absent is not known. The D gene and trimming were derived from the DNA, and the V and J assignments and clone size from that table. The sample table holds over 200,000 clones, of which approximately 86% were seen once. Roughly 4.5% of the sample comes from the top ten.

A distance of 14 bases separates the germline ends of V and J, which lose 6 bases and 11 bases respectively. Based on the germline V gene, the CDR1 and CDR2 sequences are MNHEY and SVGAGI. The CDR3 numbers 13 residues from cysteine through phenylalanine. The entry retains the CDR3 DNA only, 39 bases that are in frame from base 1. In the prospective study, participants were 18 to 89 years old, resided in 24 geographic areas of the United States, and were enrolled through a virtual design. In the prospective study, participants were assigned to cohorts based on the clinical history participants reported in a screening survey and a study questionnaire. Exposed participants had been in contact, within 2 weeks of entering the study, with a person who had a PCR-confirmed or clinician-diagnosed case of COVID-19. Each participant in the prospective study had whole blood, serum and a nasopharyngeal or oropharyngeal swab collected by mobile phlebotomists. Prospective study participants could optionally give additional blood draws and questionnaires over an approximately two-month period. Prospective study blood samples were shipped either frozen or at room temperature before DNA extraction.

This clone turned up a few times. The specificity of this receptor is unknown. No qualities accompany the bases; no much larger clone lies one base away. The source is a woman in her twenties or thirties who had been exposed to COVID-19. The rearranged chain carries TRBV6-5 and TRBJ1-6; TRBD1 is perhaps the D gene, given 5 matching bases. Sequenced sample: PBMCs or T cells enriched from blood (not recorded which). The DNA sequence is as follows: TGTGCCAGCAGAAGACAGCCGGGGGCACCCCTCCACTTT. This translates into CASRRQPGAPLHF.